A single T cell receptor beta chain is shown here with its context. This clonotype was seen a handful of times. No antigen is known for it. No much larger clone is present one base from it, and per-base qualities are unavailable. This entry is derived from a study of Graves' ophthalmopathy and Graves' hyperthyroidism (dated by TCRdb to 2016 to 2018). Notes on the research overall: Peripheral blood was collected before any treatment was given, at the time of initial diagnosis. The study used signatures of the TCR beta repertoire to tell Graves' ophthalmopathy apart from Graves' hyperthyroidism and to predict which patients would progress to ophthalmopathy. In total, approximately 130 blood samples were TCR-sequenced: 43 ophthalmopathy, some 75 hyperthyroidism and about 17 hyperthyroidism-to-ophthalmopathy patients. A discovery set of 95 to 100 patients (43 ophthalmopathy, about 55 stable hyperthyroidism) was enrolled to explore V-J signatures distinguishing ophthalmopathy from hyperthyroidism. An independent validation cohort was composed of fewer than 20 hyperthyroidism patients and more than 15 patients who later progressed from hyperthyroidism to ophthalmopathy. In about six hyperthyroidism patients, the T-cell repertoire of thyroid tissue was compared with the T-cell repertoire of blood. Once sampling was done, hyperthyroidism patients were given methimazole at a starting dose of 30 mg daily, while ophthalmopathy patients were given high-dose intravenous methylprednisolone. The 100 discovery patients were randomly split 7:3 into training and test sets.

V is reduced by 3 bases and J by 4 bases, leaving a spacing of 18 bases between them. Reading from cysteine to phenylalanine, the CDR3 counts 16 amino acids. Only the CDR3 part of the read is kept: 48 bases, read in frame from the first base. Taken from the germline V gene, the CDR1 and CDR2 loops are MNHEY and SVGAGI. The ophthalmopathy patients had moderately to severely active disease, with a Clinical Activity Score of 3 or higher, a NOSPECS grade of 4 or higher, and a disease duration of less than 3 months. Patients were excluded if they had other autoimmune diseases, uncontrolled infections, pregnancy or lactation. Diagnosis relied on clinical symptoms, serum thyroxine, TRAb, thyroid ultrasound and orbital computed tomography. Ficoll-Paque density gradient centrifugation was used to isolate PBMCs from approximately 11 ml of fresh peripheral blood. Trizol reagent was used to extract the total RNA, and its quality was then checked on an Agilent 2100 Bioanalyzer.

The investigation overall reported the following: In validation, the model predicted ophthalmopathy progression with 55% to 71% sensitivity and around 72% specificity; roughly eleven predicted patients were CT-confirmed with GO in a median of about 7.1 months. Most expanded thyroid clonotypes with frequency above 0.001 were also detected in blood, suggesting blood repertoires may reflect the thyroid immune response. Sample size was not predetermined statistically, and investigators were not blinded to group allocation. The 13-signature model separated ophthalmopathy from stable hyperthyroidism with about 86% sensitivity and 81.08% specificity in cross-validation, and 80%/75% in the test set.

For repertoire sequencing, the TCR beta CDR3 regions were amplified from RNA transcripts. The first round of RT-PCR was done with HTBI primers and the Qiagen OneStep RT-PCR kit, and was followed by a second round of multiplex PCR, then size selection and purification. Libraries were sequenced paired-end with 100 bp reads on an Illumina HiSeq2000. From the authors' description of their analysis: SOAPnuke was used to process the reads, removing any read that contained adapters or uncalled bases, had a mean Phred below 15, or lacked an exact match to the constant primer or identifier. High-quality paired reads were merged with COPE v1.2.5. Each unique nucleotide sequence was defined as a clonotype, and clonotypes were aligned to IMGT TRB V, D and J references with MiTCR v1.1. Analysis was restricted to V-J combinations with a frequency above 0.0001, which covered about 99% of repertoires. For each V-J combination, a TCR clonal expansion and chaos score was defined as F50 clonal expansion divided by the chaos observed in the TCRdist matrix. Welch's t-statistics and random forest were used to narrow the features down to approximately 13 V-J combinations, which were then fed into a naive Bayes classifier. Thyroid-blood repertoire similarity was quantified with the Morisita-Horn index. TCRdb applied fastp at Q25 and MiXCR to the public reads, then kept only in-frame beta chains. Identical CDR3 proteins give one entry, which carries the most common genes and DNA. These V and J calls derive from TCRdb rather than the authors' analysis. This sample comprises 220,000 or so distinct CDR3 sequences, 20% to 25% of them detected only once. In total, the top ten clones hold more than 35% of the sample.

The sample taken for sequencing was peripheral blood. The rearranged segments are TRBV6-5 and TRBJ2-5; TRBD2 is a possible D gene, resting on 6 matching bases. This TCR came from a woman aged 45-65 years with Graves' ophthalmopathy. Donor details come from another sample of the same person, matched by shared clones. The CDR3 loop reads CASSYWAGSAPETQYF. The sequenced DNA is TGTGCCAGCAGTTATTGGGCGGGGTCAGCTCCAGAGACCCAGTACTTC.